This T cell receptor (beta chain) was identified in a study of spatial heterogeneity in lung cancer. Overall study: Each unique TCR and UMI combination was seen more than ten times on average in raw reads.

Study-wide results and limits: Expanded tumor TCRs that were ubiquitous appeared in blood more at resection than follow-up.

One entry per CDR3 protein results from TCRdb running MiXCR on the 5' RACE reads. Among about 1,600 distinct CDR3 sequences, about 25% were seen once, and the ten largest hold less than 60%. This clonotype was counted ten times or more. Its antigen is not identified. V was cut by 1 base and J by 7 bases, with 5 bases left in between. The germline gives CDR1 SGHVS, CDR2 FNYEAQ. The CDR3 spans 12 residues. Specified time point: sample taken at primary tumor resection. Tumor, nontumor lung or frozen PBMC supplied whole RNA that was sequenced unsorted. The donors comprised roughly 71 untreated early-stage non-small cell lung cancer patients.

The source of this sequence is a male donor with early-stage non-small cell lung cancer. The material sequenced was PBMCs, taken at surgery. This chain connects TRBV7-6 to TRBJ2-1; D ambiguous. The DNA of the CDR3 is TGTGCCAGCAGCTTAGTTCGGAATGAGCAGTTCTTC. Translated: CASSLVRNEQFF.